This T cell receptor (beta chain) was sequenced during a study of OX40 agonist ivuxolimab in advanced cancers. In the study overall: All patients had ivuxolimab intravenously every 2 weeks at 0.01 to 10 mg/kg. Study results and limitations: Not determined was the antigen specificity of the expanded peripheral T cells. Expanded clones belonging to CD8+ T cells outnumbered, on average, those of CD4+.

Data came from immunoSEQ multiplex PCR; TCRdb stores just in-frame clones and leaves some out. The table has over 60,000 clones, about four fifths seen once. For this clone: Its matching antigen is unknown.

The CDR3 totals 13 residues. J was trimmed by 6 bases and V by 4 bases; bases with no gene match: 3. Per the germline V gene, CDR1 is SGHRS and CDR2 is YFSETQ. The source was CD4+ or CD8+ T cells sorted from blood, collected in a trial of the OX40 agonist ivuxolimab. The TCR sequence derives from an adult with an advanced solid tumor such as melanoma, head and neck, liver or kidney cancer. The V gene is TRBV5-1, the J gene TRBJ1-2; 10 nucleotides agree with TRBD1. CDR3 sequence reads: CASSLGTGDGYTF. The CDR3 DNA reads TGCGCCAGCAGCCTCGGGACAGGGGATGGCTACACCTTC.